This is a list of T cell receptor beta chains from one sample in a study of T cells in Graves' hyperthyroidism and ophthalmopathy. TCRdb re-derived calls from the multiplex PCR reads in MiXCR, one entry per CDR3 protein. The data hold hundreds of thousands of distinct CDR3 sequences, with roughly 14% observed a single time. The sample taken for sequencing was blood. Receptors originate from a woman aged 40 to 50 with Graves' ophthalmopathy. Both conserved end residues are trimmed from each CDR3. Each record gives: V gene, J gene, CDR3 protein.

TRBV6-1	TRBJ2-7	ASTPREGRGDEQY
TRBV7-6	TRBJ2-7	ASSWDRSSYEQY
TRBV7-2	TRBJ1-5	ASSTYTGPSQPQH
TRBV18	TRBJ1-1	ASSLSLGQGEAF
TRBV6-2/TRBV6-3	TRBJ1-5	ASSHLPSGLPMDQPQH
TRBV29-1	TRBJ1-1	SGEGVNTEAF
TRBV29-1	TRBJ1-1	SVDHVPGETEAF
TRBV29-1	TRBJ2-2	SAGGSGRPQFTGELF
TRBV29-1	TRBJ1-1	NVVFSVMNTEAF
TRBV12-3/TRBV12-4	TRBJ1-3	ASKRRSGNTIY
TRBV5-6	TRBJ2-7	ASSLYREDYEQY
TRBV20-1	TRBJ1-1	SAPPGRPLEAF
TRBV6-2/TRBV6-3	TRBJ2-7	ASSSPSESPYEQY
TRBV6-5	TRBJ1-2	ASSYDGRLGNGYT
TRBV11-2	TRBJ2-4	ASSLGRGMGLAKNIQY
TRBV30	TRBJ2-3	AWSGGGGDSSTDTQY
TRBV27	TRBJ1-1	ASWNRMNDMV
TRBV6-1	TRBJ2-2	ASWSQRPGELF
TRBV25-1	TRBJ2-5	ASSDAVYQETQY
TRBV7-2	TRBJ2-1	ASSSPGYNEQF
TRBV5-1	TRBJ1-2	ASRRTGGDGYGYT
TRBV12-3/TRBV12-4	TRBJ2-5	ASSQGPYSKEAQC
TRBV6-1	TRBJ1-5	ASSDPRNDKPNQPQH
TRBV5-6	TRBJ1-1	ASSLFGSDTEAF
TRBV2	TRBJ2-7	ASSFDRESSYEQY
TRBV6-2/TRBV6-3	TRBJ2-7	ASGAGLGTVYEQY
TRBV10-3	TRBJ1-5	AISESGQNQPQH
TRBV6-1	TRBJ1-1	ASSDEGTNTEAF
TRBV28	TRBJ2-2	ASSLPGQGTAGELF
TRBV7-6	TRBJ2-2	ASSLEVGTGELF
TRBV28	TRBJ2-2	ASSEGVGGELF
TRBV19	TRBJ2-3	ASSLESTDTQY
TRBV6-1	TRBJ2-7	ATSDRSRIYEQY
TRBV2	TRBJ2-5	ATREKTQY
TRBV6-5	TRBJ2-4	ASSYSATLAKNIQY
TRBV7-2	TRBJ1-5	ASSLAGTLNPLSNQPQH
TRBV15	TRBJ2-7	ATSIGFGAYEQY